Each of the 17 T cell receptor beta chains below was sequenced from the same sample in a study of blood T cell repertoires in COVID-19. Profiling relied on immunoSEQ multiplex PCR, and the TCRdb table lists in-frame clones only, not all of them. The profile covers 300,000 or so clones, with under 90% appearing a single time and under 3.5% taken by the ten largest. Sequencing was carried out using peripheral blood. These receptors were obtained from a woman aged 25-40 years with COVID-19, enrolled during active disease.

The chain has TRBV19 and TRBJ1-5; 10 positions agree with TRBD1. The trim removed 5 bases at V and 2 bases at J, leaving 9 bases unmatched. CDR3 length: 17 residues. Germline V lookup: CDR1 LNHDA, CDR2 SQIVND (reference sequence). CDR3 loop: CASSVGQGGDGNQPQHF. The CDR3 nucleotides read TGTGCCAGTAGTGTCGGACAGGGGGGGGATGGCAATCAGCCCCAGCATTTT. Full variable domain (missing parts from reference TRBV19 and TRBJ1-5): DGGITQSPKYLFRKEGQNVTLSCEQNLNHDAMYWYRQDPGQGLRLIYYSQIVNDFQKGDIAEGYSVSREKKESFPLTVTSAQKNPTAFYLCASSVGQGGDGNQPQHFGDGTRLSIL.

The rearrangement uses TRBV27 and TRBJ1-4; a weak D match, TRBD1 (5 bases). V lost 7 bases to trimming and J lost 8 bases, with 23 bases between them. The CDR3 loop spans 16 amino acids. In germline, CDR1 is MNHEY, CDR2 SMNVEV (reference sequence). The DNA of the CDR3 is TGTGCCAGCACTAGTTTACGGGGGGACCGAGGGGAAAAACTGTTTTTT. This gives the protein CASTSLRGDRGEKLFF.

The chain combines TRBV28 with TRBJ1-1, with a tentative D call TRBD1 (5 bases). Germline assignment: CDR1 MDHEN and CDR2 SYDVKM. V lost 7 bases and J 5 bases, leaving 14 bases between the germline ends. The CDR3 is 13 residues long. The CDR3 here is CASNTGLRTEAFF. The CDR3 DNA follows: TGTGCCAGCAACACAGGTTTAAGGACTGAAGCTTTCTTT.

J is TRBJ1-2 and V is TRBV7-8, with D possibly matching TRBD1 (6 bases). V shed 2 bases and J shed 3 bases, with 10 bases lying between them. CDR1 is SGHVS and CDR2 is FQNEAQ in the germline V gene. CDR3 length: 14 residues. CDR3 bases: TGTGCCAGCAGCTTATTCCCAGGGGACTATGGCTACACCTTC. It specifies CASSLFPGDYGYTF.

This clone was seen once. The chain has TRBV29-1 and TRBJ1-1; 11 nucleotides align to TRBD1. The CDR3 extends over 13 amino acids. Trimming removed 3 bases from V and 6 bases from J; junction bases left unmatched: 3. Germline values: CDR1 SQVTM, CDR2 ANQGSEA. In nucleotides, the CDR3 is TGCAGCGTTGACTGGACAGGGGGCCCTGAAGCTTTCTTT. This gives the protein CSVDWTGGPEAFF.

The chain is built from TRBV5-6 and TRBJ1-2, with D unclear. The CDR3 runs to 12 residues. The V end was cut by 4 bases, the J end by 5 bases, with 9 bases between. Germline V CDR1 and CDR2: SGHDT, YYEEEE. This CDR3 is CASSPQFYGYTF. In DNA form, the CDR3 reads TGTGCCAGCAGCCCCCAGTTTTATGGCTACACCTTC. Full variable domain (remainder filled in from reference TRBV5-6 and TRBJ1-2): DAGVTQSPTHLIKTRGQQVTLRCSPKSGHDTVSWYQQALGQGPQFIFQYYEEEERQRGNFPDRFSGHQFPNYSSELNVNALLLGDSALYLCASSPQFYGYTFGSGTRLTVV.

This clone has only one observation. The chain joins TRBV9 to TRBJ2-7, with a possible D match to TRBD2 (5 bases). The CDR3 length is 13 residues. Germline V gives CDR1 SGDLS, CDR2 YYNGEE. V shed 0 bases and J shed 5 bases, with 9 bases lying between them. The CDR3 spells CASSVEDSDEQYF. The CDR3 DNA reads as TGTGCCAGCAGCGTAGAGGATAGCGACGAGCAGTACTTC.

This chain connects TRBV3-1 (or the pseudogene TRBV3-2) to TRBJ1-1; D gene unclear. The germline V gene has CDR1 LGHDT and CDR2 YNNKEL (reference sequence). V was clipped by 6 bases and J by 1 base, with 9 bases between them. The CDR3 runs to 13 residues. For the CDR3, the DNA is TGTGCCAGCAGTCTGGCAGGGAACACTGAAGCTTTCTTT. Its protein is CASSLAGNTEAFF.

The chain recombines TRBV7-9 with TRBJ2-1, with D tentatively TRBD1 (6 bases). The germline V and J ends were trimmed by 1 base and 2 bases, with 12 bases remaining between them. The length of the CDR3 is 16 residues. CDR1 is SEHNR, CDR2 FQNEAQ, per germline (reference sequence). The CDR3 DNA is TGTGCCAGCAGCTTAGGGGACATTGCCCCCTACAATGAGCAGTTCTTC. It specifies CASSLGDIAPYNEQFF.

The chain links TRBV7-8 to TRBJ1-1, with TRBD1 matching 8 bases. With 5 bases clipped from V and 0 bases from J, the junction kept 8 bases outside the gene matches. Germline V gene data show CDR1 as SGHVS and CDR2 as FQNEAQ. The CDR3 extends over 16 amino acids. Written as DNA, the CDR3 is TGTGCCAGCAGCCGTAAACAGGGGGTGATGAACACTGAAGCTTTCTTT. It is translated as CASSRKQGVMNTEAFF. Filled out from reference TRBV7-8 and TRBJ1-1, the complete variable domain reads GAGVSQSPRYKVAKRGQDVALRCDPISGHVSLFWYQQALGQGPEFLTYFQNEAQLDKSGLPSDRFFAERPEGSVSTLKIQRTQQEDSAVYLCASSRKQGVMNTEAFFGQGTRLTVV.

V gene TRBV7-9 combines with J gene TRBJ1-6, with a tentative D call TRBD1 (6 bases). CDR1 and CDR2 from the germline V gene are SEHNR and FQNEAQ (reference sequence). V was clipped by 5 bases and J by 6 bases, with 17 bases between them. This CDR3 has 16 residues. The CDR3 region is CASSEHGGPINSPLHF. The CDR3 DNA is TGTGCCAGCAGCGAGCACGGGGGGCCAATTAATTCACCCCTCCACTTT.

Here the CDR3 reads CASSGGLAVTDTQYF. For the CDR3, the DNA is TGTGCCAGCAGCGGAGGACTAGCGGTCACAGATACGCAGTATTTT. J is TRBJ2-3 and V is TRBV9, with 10 bases aligning to TRBD2. The V gene's germline CDR1 is SGDLS and CDR2 YYNGEE. The length of the CDR3 is 15 residues. V dropped 3 bases and J dropped 2; count of bases not matched to a gene: 3.

The chain carries TRBV28 and TRBJ2-2, with TRBD2 matching over 10 bases. The CDR3 spans 14 residues. Germline V gene data show CDR1 as MDHEN and CDR2 as SYDVKM. Unmatched junction bases numbered 1, after V lost 2 bases and J lost 7 bases. The CDR3 DNA is TGTGCCAGCAGTTTACGGACTAGCGGCGGGGAGCTGTTTTTT. This codes for CASSLRTSGGELFF.

The rearrangement uses TRBV7-9 and TRBJ2-7, with 8 bases matching TRBD1. CDR3 size: 17 residues. V was pared by 2 bases and J by 6 bases, with 15 bases of the junction left unmatched. CDR1 and CDR2 (germline): SEHNR, FQNEAQ (reference sequence). CDR3 region: CASSLNIGQGARGEQYF. The CDR3 nucleotides are TGTGCCAGCAGCTTAAATATCGGCCAGGGGGCAAGGGGCGAGCAGTACTTC.

This sequence joins TRBV5-1 and TRBJ2-1; weak D call: TRBD2 (6 bases). CDR3 length: 17 residues. Germline V CDR1 and CDR2: SGHRS, YFSETQ. The V end lost 2 bases, the J end lost 4 bases, and 19 bases lay between the germline ends. Here the CDR3 DNA reads TGCGCCAGCAGCTTAAATCCGGGACTCCCTATTTACAATGAGCAGTTCTTC. This codes for CASSLNPGLPIYNEQFF.

The CDR3: CASSPQGSYGYTF. Here the CDR3 DNA reads TGTGCCAGCAGTCCTCAGGGAAGCTATGGCTACACCTTC. The chain couples TRBV12-3 or TRBV12-4 to TRBJ1-2; tentative D call: TRBD1 (5 bases). Trimming removed 5 bases from V and 4 bases from J, with 11 bases in between. This CDR3 has 13 amino acids.

The rearrangement uses TRBV11-2 and TRBJ2-7; 9 nucleotides line up with TRBD1. J lost 7 bases, V lost 3 bases, and 19 bases had no gene match. Germline V lookup: CDR1 SGHAT, CDR2 FQNNGV. This CDR3 spans 18 amino acids. The CDR3 DNA reads TGTGCCAGCAGCTTGGTACCGAAGGGGACAGGGATAGAGTGGGAGCAGTACTTC. Translation gives CASSLVPKGTGIEWEQYF.